Below are 30 T cell receptor beta chains sequenced from a single sample in a study of CXCR3-negative and CXCR3-positive naive CD8 T cells. Findings and caveats of the study: CXCR3-negative naive cells had less hydrophobic TRB CDR3s than did CXCR3-positive naive cells.

UMI labels and 5' RACE were used to prepare the TRB cDNA libraries. TCRdb reanalyzed the 5' RACE reads, giving one entry per CDR3 protein sequence and no DNA. Here the sample table reports about 5,500 distinct CDR3 sequences. For these receptors, no antigen is known. Material: naive CXCR3+ CD8+ T cells from blood. Subset described: CD45RO-CCR7+CD27+CD95- naive CD8+ T cells expressing CXCR3 (TNR3+). Receptors were obtained from a human donor in good health. Some clones in this sample may be carry-over from other donors' samples.

The chain recombines TRBV28 with TRBJ2-1; TCRdb's assignment of TRBD1 cannot be checked, as there is no DNA. The CDR3 has 14 residues. The V gene's germline CDR1 is MDHEN and CDR2 SYDVKM. The CDR3 region is CAAQGVSSYNEQFF.

The chain links TRBV29-1 to TRBJ2-3; TCRdb outputs TRBD2, but without DNA this stays unchecked. The CDR3 has 15 amino acids. Germline lookup yields CDR1 SQVTM and CDR2 ANQGSEA. CDR3 amino acids: CSAGLAHLFTDTQYF.

This chain connects TRBV7-9 to TRBJ2-7. Germline CDR1 and CDR2: SEHNR and FQNEAQ (reference sequence). This CDR3 has 13 residues. CDR3 amino acids: CASSPAGLYEQYF.

This chain connects TRBV29-1 to TRBJ2-7; TCRdb indicates TRBD1, and absent DNA this call remains unverified. The CDR3 totals 14 residues. Germline V gene sequence: CDR1 SQVTM, CDR2 ANQGSEA. The CDR3 protein is CSGWLSGRDDEQYF.

The chain recombines TRBV29-1 with TRBJ1-1. CDR1 and CDR2 from the germline V gene are SQVTM and ANQGSEA. CDR3 length: 13 residues. CDR3 in amino acids: CSVEDLGDAEAFF.

This clonotype is labeled medium-sized based on frequency. The chain links TRBV9 to TRBJ2-7; the D gene TCRdb calls, TRBD1, cannot be checked with no DNA. Germline V CDR1 and CDR2: SGDLS, YYNGEE. The CDR3 is 15 amino acids. CDR3 protein: CASSPTDRANYEQYF.

The chain employs TRBV15 and TRBJ1-1; TCRdb names TRBD1, which stays unverified in the absence of DNA. Germline V gene data show CDR1 as LNHNV and CDR2 as YYDKDF (reference sequence). The CDR3 extends over 15 amino acids. The CDR3 protein is CATSRDRGLGTEAFF.

This clonotype ranks as medium-sized in terms of frequency. The chain combines TRBV10-3 with TRBJ1-1. Germline loops: CDR1 ENHRY, CDR2 SYGVKD. The CDR3 sequence is 13 residues long. The CDR3 loop is CASRTPTNTEAFF.

The gene calls are TRBV27 and TRBJ2-3; TCRdb returns TRBD1, unconfirmable since there is no DNA. Germline V lookup: CDR1 MNHEY, CDR2 SMNVEV (reference sequence). CDR3 length: 19 amino acids. CDR3: CASSLSEGGLTASTDTQYF.

V usage is TRBV29-1 and J usage is TRBJ2-3; there is no DNA to check the TCRdb D call of TRBD2. Germline values: CDR1 SQVTM, CDR2 ANQGSEA. This CDR3 contains 16 residues. Here the CDR3 reads CSVGGWTSGGSDTQYF.

The J gene is TRBJ2-7, the V gene TRBV6-1. CDR1 and CDR2 (germline): MNHNS, SASEGT. The CDR3 spans 13 residues. The chain's CDR3 is CASSEATSYEQYF.

The rearrangement joins TRBV23-1 to TRBJ1-6. TRBV23-1 counts as an open reading frame of uncertain function. The CDR3 totals 15 residues. The CDR3 reads CASSQSGGYNSPLHF.

This chain's CDR3 is CSVKTQNYNEQFF. This chain uses TRBV29-1 with TRBJ2-1. CDR3 length: 13 residues. Germline CDR1 reads SQVTM; CDR2 reads ANQGSEA.

The rearrangement links TRBV14 to TRBJ1-4; lacking DNA, the TRBD1 call made by TCRdb goes unchecked. CDR3 length: 15 residues. CDR1 is SGHDN, CDR2 FVKESK, per germline. The CDR3 protein is CASSQNRGVHEKLFF.

Judged by frequency, this clonotype is medium-sized. The chain carries TRBV29-1 and TRBJ2-7; TCRdb's D call of TRBD1 is untestable without DNA. The CDR3 contains 13 residues. Germline-derived CDR1 and CDR2 are SQVTM and ANQGSEA. This chain's CDR3 is CSVEWDRDYEQYF.

Judged by frequency, this clonotype is medium-sized. V and J are TRBV20-1 and TRBJ1-1; TCRdb gives TRBD1 as the D gene, but with no DNA this cannot be confirmed. Germline-derived CDR1 and CDR2 are DFQATT and SNEGSKA (reference sequence). CDR3 length: 14 amino acids. CDR3 amino acids: CSARYREWGTEAFF.

This clonotype is called medium-sized based on its frequency. The chain carries TRBV29-1 and TRBJ1-2; checking the TCRdb D call of TRBD1 is not possible without DNA. The CDR3 totals 17 residues. Germline values: CDR1 SQVTM, CDR2 ANQGSEA. The CDR3 reads CSARSFSSDRVDYGYTF.

The chain combines TRBV7-8 with TRBJ1-1. The CDR3 is made up of 12 amino acids. CDR1 is SGHVS, CDR2 FQNEAQ, per germline. The chain's CDR3 is CATLKVGLEAFF.

This rearrangement joins TRBV29-1 to TRBJ2-6. Germline V CDR1 and CDR2: SQVTM, ANQGSEA. CDR3 length equals 14 residues. The CDR3 protein is CSVVPGSGANVLTF. Using reference TRBV29-1 and TRBJ2-6 for the parts outside the CDR3, the full variable domain is SAVISQKPSRDICQRGTSLTIQCQVDSQVTMMFWYRQQPGQSLTLIATANQGSEATYESGFVIDKFPISRPNLTFSTLTVSNMSPEDSSIYLCSVVPGSGANVLTFGAGSRLTVL.

The chain has TRBV6-5 and TRBJ2-7; TCRdb lists TRBD1, though no DNA is available to test this call. The CDR3 is made up of 15 amino acids. CDR1 is MNHEY, CDR2 SVGAGI, per germline. This CDR3 is CANSSDPGQGYEQYF.

Its frequency marks this clonotype as medium-sized. The genes are TRBV27 and TRBJ2-3; absent DNA, TCRdb's TRBD2 call cannot be checked. The length of the CDR3 is 17 residues. CDR1 is MNHEY, CDR2 SMNVEV, per germline (reference sequence). Here the CDR3 reads CASSLHSGLASTDTQYF.

The chain employs TRBV29-1 and TRBJ2-7; TCRdb calls TRBD1, which cannot be checked without DNA. Germline CDR1 is SQVTM and CDR2 is ANQGSEA. This CDR3 is 12 amino acids long. The CDR3 sequence: CSVEMTGREQYF.

This sequence joins TRBV7-2 and TRBJ1-4. From germline, CDR1 is SGHTA and CDR2 FQGNSA. The CDR3 loop spans 16 amino acids. The CDR3 loop is CASSLEGDFDNEKLFF.

The chain is built from TRBV6-2 or TRBV6-3 and TRBJ1-1; the D call from TCRdb, TRBD1, cannot be confirmed without DNA. The CDR3 spans 15 residues. The germline gives CDR1 MNHEY, CDR2 SVGEGT. The CDR3 sequence is CASSYRDRGQPEAFF.

This chain's CDR3 is CASSETSSYNEQFF. The chain recombines TRBV27 with TRBJ2-1. The CDR3 has 14 amino acids. Germline V gene data show CDR1 as MNHEY and CDR2 as SMNVEV (reference sequence).

This clonotype ranks as medium-sized in terms of frequency. The genes are TRBV11-2 and TRBJ2-5; TCRdb calls TRBD1, which cannot be checked without DNA. Germline values: CDR1 SGHAT, CDR2 FQNNGV. The CDR3 contains 16 residues. The CDR3 sequence: CASSLTSGGLQETQYF.

This clonotype is called medium-sized based on its frequency. CDR3 residues: CAISLAGAPGELFF. The gene calls are TRBV6-2 or TRBV6-3 and TRBJ2-2; the TCRdb call, TRBD2, lacks DNA for checking. The CDR3 is 14 residues long. In germline, CDR1 is MNHEY, CDR2 SVGEGT.

The chain is built from TRBV29-1 and TRBJ1-4; TCRdb selects TRBD1, and the lack of DNA leaves this call unchecked. This CDR3 comprises 15 residues. The germline gives CDR1 SQVTM, CDR2 ANQGSEA. This CDR3 reads CSVEVIAGGSEKLFF.

The V call is TRBV7-7, the J call TRBJ2-5; absent DNA, TCRdb's TRBD1 call cannot be checked. CDR1 and CDR2 from the germline V gene are SSHAT and FNYEAQ (reference sequence). This CDR3 region has 16 residues. CDR3: CASSLEATGGQETQYF. Full variable domain (remainder filled in from reference TRBV7-7 and TRBJ2-5): GAGVSQSPRYKVTKRGQDVTLRCDPISSHATLYWYQQALGQGPEFLTYFNYEAQPDKSGLPSDRFSAERPEGSISTLTIQRTEQRDSAMYRCASSLEATGGQETQYFGPGTRLLVL.

This chain joins TRBV29-1 and TRBJ2-5. Per the germline V gene, CDR1 is SQVTM and CDR2 is ANQGSEA. This CDR3 has 12 amino acids. CDR3 sequence reads: CSVVSQTETQYF.